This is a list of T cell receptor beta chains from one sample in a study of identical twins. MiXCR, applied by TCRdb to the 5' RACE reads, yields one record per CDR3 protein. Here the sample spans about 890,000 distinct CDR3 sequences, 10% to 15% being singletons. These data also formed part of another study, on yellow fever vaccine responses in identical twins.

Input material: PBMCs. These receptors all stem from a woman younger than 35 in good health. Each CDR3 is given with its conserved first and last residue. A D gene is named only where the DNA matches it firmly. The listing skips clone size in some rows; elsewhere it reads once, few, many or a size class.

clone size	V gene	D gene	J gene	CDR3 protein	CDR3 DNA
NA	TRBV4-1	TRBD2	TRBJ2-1	CASSQYGGGRSYNEQFF	TGCGCCAGCAGCCAATATGGGGGAGGGCGCTCCTACAATGAGCAGTTCTTC
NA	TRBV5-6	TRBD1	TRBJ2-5	CASSSAGTGSETQYF	TGTGCCAGCAGCTCCGCCGGGACAGGATCAGAGACCCAGTACTTC
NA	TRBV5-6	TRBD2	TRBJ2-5	CASRPFGGAYETQYF	TGTGCCAGCAGACCCTTCGGGGGGGCCTATGAGACCCAGTACTTC
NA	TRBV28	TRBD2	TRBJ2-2	CASSPETSGNTGELFF	TGTGCCAGCAGCCCCGAGACTAGCGGAAACACCGGGGAGCTGTTTTTT
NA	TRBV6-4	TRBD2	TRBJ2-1	CASSRLLAEYNEQFF	TGTGCCAGCAGTCGACTGCTAGCGGAGTACAATGAGCAGTTCTTC
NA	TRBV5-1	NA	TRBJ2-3	CVSSFGRVGDTQYF	TGCGTCAGCAGCTTCGGCAGGGTAGGAGATACGCAGTATTTT
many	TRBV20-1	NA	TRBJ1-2	CSAPGRVSRGYTF	TGCAGTGCCCCGGGCAGGGTATCGCGTGGCTACACCTTC
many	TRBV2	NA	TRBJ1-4	CASKGQVNEKLFF	TGTGCCAGCAAGGGACAAGTCAATGAAAAACTGTTTTTT
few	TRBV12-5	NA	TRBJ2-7	CASGSPQALAYEQYF	TGTGCTAGTGGTTCCCCCCAGGCACTTGCCTACGAGCAGTACTTC
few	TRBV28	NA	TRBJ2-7	CASQQGSSYEQYF	TGTGCCAGTCAACAGGGATCCTCCTACGAGCAGTACTTC
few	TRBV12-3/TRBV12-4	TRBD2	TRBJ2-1	CASSQGLAGGHRYEQFF	TGTGCCAGCAGCCAAGGACTAGCGGGGGGGCACAGGTATGAGCAGTTCTTC
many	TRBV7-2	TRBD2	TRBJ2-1	CASSRLAGNNNEQFF	TGTGCCAGCAGCAGACTAGCGGGGAACAACAATGAGCAGTTCTTC
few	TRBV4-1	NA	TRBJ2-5	CASSQDGGFQETQYF	TGCGCCAGCAGCCAAGACGGGGGATTCCAAGAGACCCAGTACTTC
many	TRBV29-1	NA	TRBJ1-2	CSVDRPVYGYTF	TGCAGCGTTGACAGGCCGGTCTATGGCTACACCTTC
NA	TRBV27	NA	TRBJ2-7	CASRLQGGEQYF	TGTGCCAGCAGGCTACAGGGAGGCGAGCAGTACTTC
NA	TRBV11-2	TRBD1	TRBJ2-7	CASSTLRGRASVYEQYF	TGTGCCAGCAGCACCCTGAGGGGGCGCGCCTCCGTCTACGAGCAGTACTTC
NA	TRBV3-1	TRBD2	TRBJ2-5	CASSPNRGTSGTQETQYF	TGTGCCAGCAGCCCAAATAGAGGGACTAGCGGTACTCAAGAGACCCAGTACTTC
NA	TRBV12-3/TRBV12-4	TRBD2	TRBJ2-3	CASSLLAGKGTDTQYF	TGTGCCAGCAGTTTACTAGCGGGGAAAGGCACAGATACGCAGTATTTT
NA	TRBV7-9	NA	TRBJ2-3	CASSIGIGTDTQYF	TGTGCCAGCAGCATCGGGATTGGCACAGATACGCAGTATTTT
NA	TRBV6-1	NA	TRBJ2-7	CASSERETEEQYF	TGTGCCAGCAGTGAAAGGGAGACGGAAGAGCAGTACTTC
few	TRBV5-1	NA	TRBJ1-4	CASSLEGRANEKLFF	TGCGCCAGCAGCTTAGAGGGAAGAGCTAATGAAAAACTGTTTTTT
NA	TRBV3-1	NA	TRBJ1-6	CASSQGLGTLHF	TGTGCCAGCAGCCAAGGGCTGGGCACCCTCCACTTT